This TCR beta chain was identified in a study of T cell responses to AZD1222 COVID-19 vaccine. This clone has a handful of counts. Assay used: immunoSEQ multiplex PCR; TCRdb lists only in-frame clones, some missing. This table has tens of thousands of clones, around 90% appearing once. Germline loops: CDR1 SGHDN, CDR2 FVKESK. This CDR3 has 17 residues. J was trimmed by 8 bases and V by 1 base; bases with no gene match: 13. The chain is built from TRBV14 and TRBJ2-3; 9 bases fit TRBD1. This TCR was sampled from an adult in good health. This sample comprised peripheral blood, obtained on day 0 of MenACWY control vaccination. DNA for the CDR3: TGTGCCAGCAGCCAAGCAAGTGTAGTACAGGGGGCAGGTACGCAGTATTTT. Amino acids: CASSQASVVQGAGTQYF.